This TCR beta chain is from a study of blood T cell repertoires in COVID-19. At the level of the study: Material from acute and convalescent COVID-19 was sourced from the United States, Italy and Spain.

Study members were between about 18 and 100 years old and lived in approximately 25 US regions. Cohort 3 recovered donors had two negative PCRs, clearance, or symptom resolution. Original analysis: The authors estimated nucleated cell counts from reference gene primer amplification. Assay used: immunoSEQ multiplex PCR; TCRdb lists only in-frame clones, some missing. The V and J calls and clone size were taken over from that table, and D and trimming were inferred from the DNA. The table shows over 250,000 clones, with around 89% occurring only once. V lost 5 bases, J lost 6 bases, and 7 bases lay in between. The CDR3 has 11 amino acids. Germline CDR1 and CDR2: MNHNY and SVGAGI (reference sequence).

J is TRBJ1-2 and V is TRBV6-6; D is unresolved. This receptor was obtained from a woman aged 45-59 years who had recovered from COVID-19. The sample was PBMCs or T cells enriched from blood (not recorded which). In DNA form, the CDR3 reads TGTGCCAGCAGTACCGGGAATGGCTACACCTTC. Translation: CASSTGNGYTF.